Presented here are 30 T cell receptor beta chains from one specimen sequenced in a study of cytomegalovirus exposure and HLA in healthy donors. PCR primers comprised 60 Vbeta and 13 Jbeta primers. Sequencing used immunoSEQ multiplex PCR; TCRdb keeps in-frame clones, though not all of them. The table has roughly 150,000 clones, 76% seen once. Sample: PBMCs. Receptor source: a middle-aged man in good health and CMV-seronegative.

The gene calls are TRBV27 and TRBJ2-7; tentative D call: TRBD1 (5 bases). In germline, CDR1 is MNHEY, CDR2 SMNVEV (reference sequence). Trimming took off 4 bases at V and 3 bases at J, with 13 bases between the two ends. The CDR3 spans 14 residues. In DNA form, the CDR3 reads TGTGCCAGCAGTTATCGCAGGGCCGACTACGAGCAGTACTTC. Amino acid sequence: CASSYRRADYEQYF.

The chain joins TRBV6-1 to TRBJ1-5; no reliable D call. Germline V gene lookup returns CDR1 MNHNS and CDR2 SASEGT. Trimming left V 4 bases short and J 0 bases short, with 10 bases between. The CDR3 length is 15 residues. The CDR3 loop reads CASSGLINSNQPQHF. The CDR3 DNA reads as TGTGCCAGCAGTGGGCTGATCAATAGCAATCAGCCCCAGCATTTT.

The chain's CDR3 is CASSVVAKTEAFF. The CDR3 coding sequence is TGTGCCAGCAGCGTAGTAGCCAAGACTGAAGCTTTCTTT. V is TRBV9 and J is TRBJ1-1; D not resolved. Trimming left V 0 bases short and J 5 bases short, with 8 bases between. The germline gives CDR1 SGDLS, CDR2 YYNGEE. The CDR3 is made up of 13 amino acids.

The genes are TRBV7-9 and TRBJ2-2; weak D call: TRBD1 (6 bases). The germline CDR1 and CDR2 sequences are SEHNR and FQNEAQ (reference sequence). There are 14 residues in the CDR3. V gave up 3 bases and J gave up 7 bases, with 12 bases separating them. CDR3 nucleotide sequence: TGTGCCAGCAGCTTCGACAGGTTTAGCGGGGAGCTGTTTTTT. Residues: CASSFDRFSGELFF.

V usage is TRBV7-2 and J usage is TRBJ2-7; maybe TRBD2 (6 bases). CDR3 length: 15 amino acids. Germline loops: CDR1 SGHTA, CDR2 FQGNSA. Trimming removed 5 bases at V and 3 bases at J, with 17 bases between. The DNA of the CDR3 is TGTGCCAGCAGCGCCATGAGGGAGGTCAACTACGAGCAGTACTTC. Encoded protein: CASSAMREVNYEQYF.

This chain links TRBV2 with TRBJ2-7; D unclear. Germline CDR1 and CDR2: SNHLY and FYNNEI. The CDR3 spans 14 residues. Trimming cost V 4 bases and J 1 base, with 11 bases left between them. The CDR3 protein is CASSGDDRSYEQYF. CDR3 in DNA: TGTGCCAGCAGTGGTGATGATAGATCCTACGAGCAGTACTTC.

The J gene is TRBJ2-3, the V gene TRBV4-1; D is perhaps TRBD2 (5 bases). Germline V lookup: CDR1 MGHRA, CDR2 YSYEKL. The length of the CDR3 is 14 residues. Trimming pared 6 bases from V and 2 bases from J, leaving 12 bases between. CDR3 coding DNA: TGCGCCAGCAGGAGAGGGCCCCTCACAGATACGCAGTATTTT. Translated, it gives CASRRGPLTDTQYF.

This chain connects TRBV11-3 to TRBJ2-1; no firm D call. From germline, CDR1 is SGHNT and CDR2 YENEEA. The CDR3 has 13 amino acids. Trimming removed 0 bases at V and 10 bases at J, with 10 bases between. CDR3 DNA sequence: TGTGCCAGCAGCTTAGACAGGCTTCGGGAGCAGTTCTTC. Translated, it gives CASSLDRLREQFF.

This rearrangement joins TRBV7-9 to TRBJ1-1; weak D call: TRBD1 (5 bases). There are 13 residues in the CDR3. Germline CDR1 and CDR2: SEHNR and FQNEAQ (reference sequence). V was clipped by 4 bases and J by 5 bases, with 11 bases between them. The CDR3 sequence: CASSSGIGTEAFF. CDR3 coding DNA: TGTGCCAGCAGCTCAGGGATCGGGACTGAAGCTTTCTTT.

The V and J genes are TRBV5-4 and TRBJ2-7; 14 bases are shared with TRBD2. The CDR3 loop spans 16 amino acids. V shed 0 bases, J shed 5 bases, and the junction held 4 bases outside the gene matches. Per germline, CDR1 SGHNT and CDR2 YYREEE (reference sequence). CDR3 sequence (DNA): TGTGCCAGCAGCTTGGGACTAGCGGGAGGGCACCACGAGCAGTACTTC. The encoded protein is CASSLGLAGGHHEQYF.

The chain joins TRBV29-1 to TRBJ2-7; D gene ambiguous. The germline V gene has CDR1 SQVTM and CDR2 ANQGSEA. Trimming removed 3 bases at V and 0 bases at J, with 3 bases between. The CDR3 consists of 11 residues. CDR3 in amino acids: CSVDSSYEQYF. The DNA for the CDR3 is TGCAGCGTTGACAGCTCCTACGAGCAGTACTTC.

The chain employs TRBV20-1 and TRBJ1-2, with D unresolved. Germline V gene sequence: CDR1 DFQATT, CDR2 SNEGSKA (reference sequence). The V end was cut by 1 base, the J end by 8 bases, with 8 bases between. The CDR3 is 11 residues long. CDR3 loop: CSARVRGGYTF. The CDR3 DNA reads as TGCAGTGCTAGAGTGAGAGGCGGCTACACCTTC.

This clone was recorded only once. The chain has TRBV7-9 and TRBJ1-1; a weak D match, TRBD1 (6 bases). Germline-derived CDR1 and CDR2 are SEHNR and FQNEAQ (reference sequence). V was pared by 3 bases and J by 6 bases, with 11 bases between. The CDR3 covers 13 residues. The CDR3, as DNA: TGTGCCAGCAGCTTCGCCGAGGGGGCTGAAGCTTTCTTT. This encodes CASSFAEGAEAFF.

The chain is built from TRBV5-1 and TRBJ2-7; a weak D match, TRBD2 (7 bases). CDR1 SGHRS and CDR2 YFSETQ come from the germline V gene. Trimming stripped 5 bases from V and 3 bases from J, with 18 bases between. The CDR3 contains 15 residues. The CDR3, as DNA: TGCGCCAGCAGGGTGGTGGGGGGGGCCGTCTACGAGCAGTACTTC. Its translation: CASRVVGGAVYEQYF.

The rearrangement uses TRBV7-3 and TRBJ2-7; D is unclear. The CDR3 length is 13 residues. Germline values: CDR1 SGHTA, CDR2 FQGTGA. Trimming pared 0 bases from V and 6 bases from J, leaving 9 bases between. The CDR3: CASSLTMRSEQYF. DNA of the CDR3: TGTGCCAGCAGCTTAACAATGAGGAGCGAGCAGTACTTC.

The chain is built from TRBV15 and TRBJ2-7; D unresolved. CDR1 and CDR2 from the germline V gene are LNHNV and YYDKDF (reference sequence). CDR3 length: 15 residues. Trimming removed 1 base at V and 0 bases at J, with 10 bases between. In DNA, the CDR3 is TGTGCCACCAGCAGAGCTTCGGCGGTCTCCTACGAGCAGTACTTC. It specifies CATSRASAVSYEQYF.

The V call is TRBV30, the J call TRBJ1-1; D perhaps matches TRBD1 (6 bases). The ends were cut back, 8 bases at V and 6 bases at J, with 13 bases in the middle. The V gene's germline CDR1 is GTSNPN and CDR2 SVGIG (reference sequence). The CDR3 loop spans 11 amino acids. The CDR3 DNA reads TGTGCCAGCTCGGGGACACCTGAAGCTTTCTTT. Its translation is CASSGTPEAFF.

A single count supports this clone. The chain carries TRBV7-9 and TRBJ2-5; 9 bases agree with TRBD1. Germline trimming cut 5 bases from V and 4 bases from J; bases unmatched to any gene: 5. Germline assignment: CDR1 SEHNR and CDR2 FQNEAQ (reference sequence). CDR3 size: 14 residues. The CDR3 region has the DNA TGTGCCAGCAGCCCTACAGGGGGCGCAGAGACCCAGTACTTC. The encoded protein is CASSPTGGAETQYF.

This chain links TRBV29-1 with TRBJ1-2; unclear D gene. V was pared by 7 bases and J by 8 bases, with 20 bases between. The CDR3 is made up of 13 amino acids. Germline CDR1 SQVTM, CDR2 ANQGSEA. In DNA, the CDR3 is TGCAGCGCGGCGCTAGACGGACTCGGGGGCTACACCTTC. It yields the protein CSAALDGLGGYTF.

The genes are TRBV27 and TRBJ1-5; possibly TRBD1 for D (5 bases). From germline, CDR1 is MNHEY and CDR2 SMNVEV (reference sequence). V lost 6 bases and J 7 bases, leaving 19 bases between the germline ends. The CDR3 is 15 amino acids. The DNA for the CDR3 is TGTGCCAGCAGAGATGAAACGACAGTGGGACAGCCCCAGCATTTT. Translated: CASRDETTVGQPQHF.

This clone appeared a few times. V and J are TRBV5-1 and TRBJ2-7; the D gene is possibly TRBD1 (5 bases). The CDR3 length is 17 residues. The germline V and J ends were trimmed by 3 bases and 0 bases, with 19 bases remaining between them. Germline V gene data show CDR1 as SGHRS and CDR2 as YFSETQ. This CDR3 reads CASSSEQVSRSSYEQYF. CDR3 DNA: TGCGCCAGCAGCTCAGAACAGGTGTCTAGGAGCTCCTACGAGCAGTACTTC. Full variable domain (rest looked up from reference TRBV5-1 and TRBJ2-7): KAGVTQTPRYLIKTRGQQVTLSCSPISGHRSVSWYQQTPGQGLQFLFEYFSETQRNKGNFPGRFSGRQFSNSRSEMNVSTLELGDSALYLCASSSEQVSRSSYEQYFGPGTRLTVT.

The chain combines TRBV11-2 with TRBJ2-5, with D possibly matching TRBD1 (6 bases). This CDR3 contains 14 residues. Germline-derived CDR1 and CDR2 are SGHAT and FQNNGV. Trimming removed 1 base from V and 5 bases from J, with 11 bases in between. CDR3 nucleotide sequence: TGTGCCAGCAGCTTAGGGCAGGGGTGGGAGACCCAGTACTTC. Amino acids: CASSLGQGWETQYF.

The V call is TRBV30, the J call TRBJ1-6; D is perhaps TRBD1 (6 bases). The V end was cut by 3 bases, the J end by 4 bases, with 10 bases between. In germline, CDR1 is GTSNPN, CDR2 SVGIG (reference sequence). The length of the CDR3 is 14 residues. The CDR3 region is CAWSRGGYNSPLHF. The CDR3 nucleotides read TGTGCCTGGAGCAGGGGAGGGTATAATTCACCCCTCCACTTT. Together with reference TRBV30 and TRBJ1-6, the CDR3 gives the full variable domain: SQTIHQWPATLVQPVGSPLSLECTVEGTSNPNLYWYRQAAGRGLQLLFYSVGIGQISSEVPQNLSASRPQDRQFILSSKKLLLSDSGFYLCAWSRGGYNSPLHFGNGTRLTVT.

The chain links TRBV6-5 to TRBJ2-5; D may be TRBD1 (5 bases). Germline V gene data show CDR1 as MNHEY and CDR2 as SVGAGI. The V and J ends lost 0 bases and 4 bases respectively, with 12 bases between them. This CDR3 region has 15 residues. The CDR3 DNA follows: TGTGCCAGCAGTTACTCGGGGCAGTCGCGAGAGACCCAGTACTTC. As protein: CASSYSGQSRETQYF.

The V call is TRBV27, the J call TRBJ1-5, with D maybe TRBD1 (5 bases). Germline-derived CDR1 and CDR2 are MNHEY and SMNVEV (reference sequence). This CDR3 comprises 13 residues. Trimming removed 6 bases from V and 5 bases from J, with 11 bases in between. In DNA form, the CDR3 reads TGTGCCAGCAGGGGGACTGCCGATCAGCCCCAGCATTTT. Translating gives CASRGTADQPQHF.

J is TRBJ2-7 and V is TRBV5-6, with TRBD2 matching over 7 bases. CDR1 is SGHDT and CDR2 is YYEEEE in the germline V gene. This CDR3 is 14 amino acids long. V was pared by 3 bases and J by 2 bases, with 5 bases of the junction left unmatched. In nucleotides, the CDR3 is TGTGCCAGCAGCTGGGGAGGGACTACCTACGAGCAGTACTTC. This codes for CASSWGGTTYEQYF. Variable domain in full (rest from reference TRBV5-6 and TRBJ2-7): DAGVTQSPTHLIKTRGQQVTLRCSPKSGHDTVSWYQQALGQGPQFIFQYYEEEERQRGNFPDRFSGHQFPNYSSELNVNALLLGDSALYLCASSWGGTTYEQYFGPGTRLTVT.

The chain couples TRBV18 to TRBJ1-3, with 7 positions matching TRBD1. V shed 3 bases, J shed 0 bases, and the junction held 5 bases outside the gene matches. This CDR3 contains 16 residues. The germline V gene has CDR1 KGHSH and CDR2 LQKENI. The CDR3 sequence: CASSPYGQASGNTIYF. The CDR3 DNA reads TGTGCCAGCTCACCCTACGGACAGGCCTCTGGAAACACCATATATTTT.

The chain links TRBV30 to TRBJ2-3, with D unresolved. V shed 2 bases and J shed 2 bases, with 8 bases lying between them. The CDR3 totals 13 residues. CDR1 and CDR2 (germline): GTSNPN, SVGIG (reference sequence). The CDR3 coding sequence is TGTGCCTGGAGTCTTGGCAACACAGATACGCAGTATTTT. Translation gives CAWSLGNTDTQYF.

The rearrangement links TRBV30 to TRBJ2-7; D gene ambiguous. Per the germline V gene, CDR1 is GTSNPN and CDR2 is SVGIG (reference sequence). The CDR3 has 13 amino acids. Between the trimmed V and J ends, which lost 0 bases and 3 bases, there was a span of 9 bases. The CDR3 protein is CAWSVLSGYEQYF. The CDR3 DNA reads TGTGCCTGGAGTGTACTGTCAGGCTACGAGCAGTACTTC.

The chain recombines TRBV9 with TRBJ2-3, with D maybe TRBD1 (6 bases). V dropped 0 bases and J dropped 0 bases, with 14 bases sitting between them. Germline CDR1 is SGDLS and CDR2 is YYNGEE. CDR3 length: 17 residues. The CDR3 loop is CASSVGSRGRSTDTQYF. The CDR3 DNA reads TGTGCCAGCAGCGTAGGCTCCAGGGGTAGGAGCACAGATACGCAGTATTTT.